Below, 12 T cell receptor beta chains from the same sample are listed, as sequenced in a study of post-analysis software for immune sequencing data. Study outcomes and limitations: The study found TRBV5-6, TRBV5-1 and TRBV20-1 among a few TRBV segments more frequent in patients than controls.

No cognate antigen is known for these TCRs. cDNA libraries for TCR beta contained unique molecular identifiers. TCRdb itself ran the PCR reads through MiXCR, one entry per CDR3 protein. The sample lists some 700,000 distinct CDR3 sequences, approximately 59% seen once, with about 10% in the top ten. Sample: blood. These receptors originate from a girl aged 2 to 9 with multiple sclerosis.

The rearrangement joins TRBV20-1 to TRBJ2-7; D not certain. This CDR3 region has 12 residues. Germline V gives CDR1 DFQATT, CDR2 SNEGSKA (reference sequence). The V end lost 0 bases, the J end lost 5 bases, and 8 bases lay between the germline ends. DNA for the CDR3: TGCAGTGCTAGAGAGCGGCTGAACGAGCAGTACTTC. As protein: CSARERLNEQYF.

This chain links TRBV5-1 with TRBJ2-3, with TRBD2 identical over 10 bases. This CDR3 is built from 15 residues. With V trimmed by 4 bases and J by 3 bases, 5 bases remained unmatched. Germline V gives CDR1 SGHRS, CDR2 YFSETQ. CDR3 DNA sequence: TGCGCCAGCAGCGTAACAGCGGGGGGGACAGATACGCAGTATTTT. As protein: CASSVTAGGTDTQYF.

The chain joins TRBV29-1 to TRBJ1-2, with D perhaps matching TRBD1 (5 bases). The CDR3 is 11 residues long. V was clipped by 2 bases and J by 8 bases, with 9 bases between them. CDR1 is SQVTM, CDR2 ANQGSEA, per germline. The CDR3 DNA follows: TGCAGCGTTGAAACCCGGGGGGGCTACACCTTC. Protein sequence: CSVETRGGYTF.

CDR3 DNA: TGTGCCAGCAGCCAAGCCACAGGGTTGGTCGAGGGCTACACCTTC. Amino acid sequence: CASSQATGLVEGYTF. The chain links TRBV12-3 or TRBV12-4 to TRBJ1-2; maybe TRBD1 (6 bases). Trimming removed 6 bases at V and 8 bases at J, with 22 bases between. The CDR3 consists of 15 residues.

This sequence joins TRBV12-3 or TRBV12-4 and TRBJ1-1; no firm D call. Trimming shortened V by 3 bases and J by 4 bases, and 15 bases separated the two germline ends. There are 15 residues in the CDR3. CDR3: CASSFGPIMGTEAFF. The CDR3 region has the DNA TGTGCCAGCAGTTTTGGGCCCATTATGGGCACTGAAGCTTTCTTT.

The rearrangement uses TRBV20-1 and TRBJ2-3; D is perhaps TRBD2 (6 bases). The V end lost 6 bases, the J end lost 2 bases, and 15 bases lay between the germline ends. This CDR3 has 14 residues. Germline V CDR1 and CDR2: DFQATT, SNEGSKA (reference sequence). Here the CDR3 reads CSARGGTNTDTQYF. In DNA form, the CDR3 reads TGCAGTGCGCGAGGCGGGACCAACACAGATACGCAGTATTTT.

V usage is TRBV20-1 and J usage is TRBJ2-4, with 8 bases fitting TRBD2. The V gene end was trimmed by 6 bases and the J gene end by 1 base; junction bases not matched to a gene: 8. This CDR3 contains 15 residues. Germline V CDR1 and CDR2: DFQATT, SNEGSKA (reference sequence). The CDR3 protein is CSAISGSMAKNIQYF. The CDR3 nucleotides are TGCAGTGCGATAAGCGGGAGCATGGCCAAAAACATTCAGTACTTC.

This clonotype was seen more than once but under ten times. V usage is TRBV7-2 and J usage is TRBJ2-7, with a possible D match to TRBD1 (6 bases). Trimming took 5 bases from V and 6 from J, leaving 14 bases between them. Germline V gene data show CDR1 as SGHTA and CDR2 as FQGNSA. The CDR3 has 13 residues. The CDR3 region has the DNA TGTGCCAGCAGCCCCCAGGGGAATGGCGAGCAGTACTTC. Its translation is CASSPQGNGEQYF.

J is TRBJ1-3 and V is TRBV12-3 or TRBV12-4; D unresolved. CDR3 length: 15 amino acids. V was clipped by 8 bases and J by 0 bases, with 14 bases between them. CDR3 sequence: CASGVRTGSGNTIYF. CDR3 nucleotides: TGTGCCAGCGGGGTTCGGACGGGCTCTGGAAACACCATATATTTT.

Only a few counts were recorded for this clonotype. The rearrangement uses TRBV20-1 and TRBJ1-1; D call uncertain. There are 12 residues in the CDR3. Per germline, CDR1 DFQATT and CDR2 SNEGSKA (reference sequence). Trimming pared 3 bases from V and 5 bases from J, leaving 10 bases between. The CDR3 coding sequence is TGCAGTGCTAGCCACCGTGGGACTGAAGCTTTCTTT. Protein: CSASHRGTEAFF.

The chain recombines TRBV20-1 with TRBJ2-3, with D possibly TRBD2 on 7 matching bases. V shed 0 bases and J shed 4 bases, with 14 bases lying between them. This CDR3 has 15 amino acids. The germline gives CDR1 DFQATT, CDR2 SNEGSKA (reference sequence). The CDR3 DNA follows: TGCAGTGCTAGAGATTTTCGGGGGGCAGCAGATACGCAGTATTTT. It encodes CSARDFRGAADTQYF.

The chain is built from TRBV10-3 and TRBJ1-2; D gene unclear. The CDR3 is 12 amino acids. Germline loops: CDR1 ENHRY, CDR2 SYGVKD. The V and J ends lost 4 bases and 8 bases respectively, with 11 bases between them. The CDR3 spells CAISGAQEGYTF. DNA of the CDR3: TGTGCCATCAGTGGGGCCCAGGAGGGCTACACCTTC.